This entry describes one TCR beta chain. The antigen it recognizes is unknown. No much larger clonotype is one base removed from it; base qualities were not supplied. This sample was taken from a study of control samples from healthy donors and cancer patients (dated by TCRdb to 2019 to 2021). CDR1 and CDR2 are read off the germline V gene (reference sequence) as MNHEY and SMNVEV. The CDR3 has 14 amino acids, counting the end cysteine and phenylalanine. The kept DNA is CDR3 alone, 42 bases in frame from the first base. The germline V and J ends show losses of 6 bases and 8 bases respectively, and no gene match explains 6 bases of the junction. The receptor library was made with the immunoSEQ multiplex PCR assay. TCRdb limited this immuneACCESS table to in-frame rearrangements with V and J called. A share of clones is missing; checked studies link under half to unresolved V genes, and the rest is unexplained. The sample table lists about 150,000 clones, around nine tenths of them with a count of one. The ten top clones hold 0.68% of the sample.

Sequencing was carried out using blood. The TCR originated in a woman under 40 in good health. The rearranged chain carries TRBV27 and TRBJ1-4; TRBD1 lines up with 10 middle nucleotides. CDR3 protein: CASSLTGGREKLFF. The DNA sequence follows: TGTGCCAGCAGCTTGACAGGGGGCAGGGAAAAACTGTTTTTT.